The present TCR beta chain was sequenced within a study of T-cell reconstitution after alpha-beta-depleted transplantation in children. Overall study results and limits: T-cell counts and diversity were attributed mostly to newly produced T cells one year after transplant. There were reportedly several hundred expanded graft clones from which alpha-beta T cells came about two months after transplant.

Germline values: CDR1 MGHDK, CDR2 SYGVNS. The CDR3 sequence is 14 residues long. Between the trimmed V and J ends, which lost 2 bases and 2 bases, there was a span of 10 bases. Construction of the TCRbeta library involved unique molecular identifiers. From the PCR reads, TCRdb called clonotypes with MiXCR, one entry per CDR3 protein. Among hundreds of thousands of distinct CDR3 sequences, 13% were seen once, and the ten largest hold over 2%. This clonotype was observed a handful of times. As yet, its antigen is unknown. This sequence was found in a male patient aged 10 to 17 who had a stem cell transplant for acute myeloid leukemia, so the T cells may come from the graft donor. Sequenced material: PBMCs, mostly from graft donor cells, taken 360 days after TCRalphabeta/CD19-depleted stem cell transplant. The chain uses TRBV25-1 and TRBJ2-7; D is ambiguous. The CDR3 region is CASSEPGPAYEQYF. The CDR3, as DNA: TGTGCCAGCAGTGAACCTGGGCCGGCCTACGAGCAGTACTTC.